This is a list of T cell receptor beta chains from one sample in a study of early T cells in non-severe SARS-CoV-2 infection. TCRdb re-analysed the 5' RACE reads in MiXCR, keeping a single row per CDR3 protein. This sample yields approximately 88,000 distinct CDR3 sequences, of which around 15% are seen a single time; about 1.4% belongs to the top ten. Sample: whole blood. These receptor sequences come from an adult who was a healthcare worker with PCR-confirmed SARS-CoV-2 infection or an uninfected control (not recorded which). Both conserved end residues are part of each CDR3. A D gene is named only where the DNA matches it firmly. Not every row has a clone size; where given, it reads once, few, many or a size class.

len: 14; d_gene: .; abundance: many; j_gene: TRBJ2-3; v_gene: TRBV6-2/TRBV6-3; CDR3nt: TGTGCCAGCAGTTATCGAGATTACACAGATACGCAGTATTTT; CDR3aa: CASSYRDYTDTQYF
len: 12; d_gene: .; abundance: many; j_gene: TRBJ2-1; v_gene: TRBV6-2/TRBV6-3; CDR3nt: TGTGCCAGCAGTGGTCCACAGGTTGAGCAGTTCTTC; CDR3aa: CASSGPQVEQFF
len: 15; d_gene: TRBD2; abundance: many; j_gene: TRBJ2-1; v_gene: TRBV20-1; CDR3nt: TGCAGTGCTGCTCCCGGGACTAGATTTGCTCCTGAGCAGTTCTTC; CDR3aa: CSAAPGTRFAPEQFF
len: 15; d_gene: .; abundance: few; j_gene: TRBJ2-1; v_gene: TRBV5-5; CDR3nt: TGTGCCAGCAGCCCGCAGACAAGTATTGCAAATGAGCAGTTCTTC; CDR3aa: CASSPQTSIANEQFF
len: 13; d_gene: .; abundance: many; j_gene: TRBJ2-1; v_gene: TRBV5-1; CDR3nt: TGCGCCAGCAGCAGCCTACAGCAAAATGAGCAGTTCTTC; CDR3aa: CASSSLQQNEQFF
len: 15; d_gene: .; abundance: .; j_gene: TRBJ2-3; v_gene: TRBV5-1; CDR3nt: TGCGCCAGCAGCTTGATCGGGGGGCAGGCAGATACGCAGTATTTT; CDR3aa: CASSLIGGQADTQYF
len: 15; d_gene: .; abundance: many; j_gene: TRBJ2-3; v_gene: TRBV5-5; CDR3nt: TGTGCCAGCAGCTTCCCCACTTCGGGCGGAGATACGCAGTATTTT; CDR3aa: CASSFPTSGGDTQYF
len: 15; d_gene: .; abundance: .; j_gene: TRBJ2-7; v_gene: TRBV25-1; CDR3nt: TGTGCCAGCAGTGAATTGGGGACTTCTTCCTACGAGCAGTACTTC; CDR3aa: CASSELGTSSYEQYF
len: 13; d_gene: .; abundance: .; j_gene: TRBJ2-1; v_gene: TRBV12-3/TRBV12-4; CDR3nt: TGTGCCAGCAGTTTGGGGTCCAGGGCTAGAGGTATCTTC; CDR3aa: CASSLGSRARGIF
len: 17; d_gene: .; abundance: .; j_gene: TRBJ1-1; v_gene: TRBV5-6; CDR3nt: TGTGCCAGCAGCTTGAGAACGGTGGGACTTATGAACACTGAAGCTTTCTTT; CDR3aa: CASSLRTVGLMNTEAFF
len: 17; d_gene: .; abundance: many; j_gene: TRBJ2-5; v_gene: TRBV18; CDR3nt: TGTGCCAGCTCACTAAAGAGAACAGGGAACCTCCAAGAGACCCAGTACTTC; CDR3aa: CASSLKRTGNLQETQYF
len: 11; d_gene: .; abundance: few; j_gene: TRBJ2-1; v_gene: TRBV9; CDR3nt: TGTGCCACTCAAAGGGGGAATGAGCAGTTCTTC; CDR3aa: CATQRGNEQFF
len: 17; d_gene: TRBD2; abundance: many; j_gene: TRBJ2-1; v_gene: TRBV20-1; CDR3nt: TGCAGTGCTAGAGCCTTCGGTCGAGCGGGGACCTACAATGAGCAGTTCTTC; CDR3aa: CSARAFGRAGTYNEQFF
len: 18; d_gene: .; abundance: many; j_gene: TRBJ2-1; v_gene: TRBV5-1; CDR3nt: TGCGCCAGCAGCTGGGGGCGATACAACAGGGACCCCTACAATGAGCAGTTCTTC; CDR3aa: CASSWGRYNRDPYNEQFF
len: 14; d_gene: TRBD2; abundance: .; j_gene: TRBJ2-5; v_gene: TRBV30; CDR3nt: TGTGCCTGGAGGTTAGCGGGGGGACAAGAGACCCAGTACTTC; CDR3aa: CAWRLAGGQETQYF
len: 16; d_gene: TRBD2; abundance: .; j_gene: TRBJ2-1; v_gene: TRBV6-2/TRBV6-3; CDR3nt: TGTGCCAGCAGTTACCTAGCGGGGGAAGACTACAATGAGCAGTTCTTC; CDR3aa: CASSYLAGEDYNEQFF